These 16 T cell receptor beta chains share one sample of origin, sequenced in a study of post-analysis software for immune sequencing data. Study-level findings and limits: Roughly 5 TRBV segments (TRBV5-6, TRBV5-1 and TRBV20-1 among them) occurred more frequently in patients than in controls.

Which antigens these TCRs recognize remains unknown. TCR beta libraries were prepared from cDNA with unique molecular identifiers. TCRdb re-called the PCR reads with MiXCR, one entry per CDR3 protein. The sample contains approximately 400,000 distinct CDR3 sequences, around 33% of which appear only once. The specimen was blood. All receptors come from a girl aged 10 to 17 with multiple sclerosis.

This clonotype has only a few counts. The junction departs from the called germline gene at one end, perhaps through a read error. The rearrangement uses TRBV6-5 and TRBJ1-1; tentatively, D is TRBD1 (6 bases). Germline CDR1 reads MNHEY; CDR2 reads SVGAGI. The CDR3 has 15 residues. CDR3 bases: TGTGCCAGCAGTTCCGTCAGGGGCCCGAACGCTGAAGCTTTCTTT. Residues: CASSSVRGPNAEAFF.

V is TRBV7-2 and J is TRBJ2-7; D not certain. The CDR3 is made up of 12 amino acids. V lost 5 bases and J lost 5, with 10 bases in between. Germline V gene lookup returns CDR1 SGHTA and CDR2 FQGNSA. In nucleotides, the CDR3 is TGTGCCAGCAGCCAGGCAGGCCACGAGCAGTACTTC. Protein sequence: CASSQAGHEQYF.

To note about this clonotype: A read error may account for a junction end that differs from germline. The rearrangement uses TRBV28 and TRBJ1-2, with D perhaps matching TRBD1 (6 bases). The CDR3 has 15 residues. Per the germline V gene, CDR1 is MDHEN and CDR2 is SYDVKM. The CDR3 reads CANSAATGSNCGYTF. DNA for the CDR3: TGTGCCAACAGCGCCGCCACAGGGAGCAACTGTGGCTACACCTTC.

As concerns this clonotype: Given a much more abundant clone one base away, this may be a read error. This sequence joins TRBV4-2 and TRBJ1-2; maybe TRBD1 (6 bases). Germline assignment: CDR1 LGHNA and CDR2 YNFKEQ. This CDR3 comprises 16 residues. CDR3 loop: CACSQEGGRGGYGYTF. The CDR3 DNA is TGTGCCTGCAGCCAAGAAGGAGGCAGGGGAGGCTATGGCTACACCTTC.

There are many counts of this clonotype. The chain uses TRBV10-3 and TRBJ1-5, with 8 bases lining up with TRBD1. Germline trimming cut 6 bases from V and 6 bases from J; bases unmatched to any gene: 4. The CDR3 runs to 13 residues. Germline CDR1 ENHRY, CDR2 SYGVKD. CDR3 in amino acids: CAISDRGGQPQHF. In DNA form, the CDR3 reads TGTGCCATCAGCGACAGGGGAGGTCAGCCCCAGCATTTT.

Concerning this clonotype: One end of the junction fails to match germline, which may point to a read error. The rearrangement links TRBV27 to TRBJ2-7, with 8 bases that match TRBD1. Germline CDR1 reads MNHEY; CDR2 reads SMNVEV (reference sequence). CDR3 length: 15 residues. CDR3 protein: CASSPSTGVPYEQYF. In nucleotides, the CDR3 is TGTGCTAGCAGTCCTTCGACAGGGGTCCCCTACGAGCAGTACTTC.

The chain combines TRBV7-2 with TRBJ2-5, with a weak D call TRBD1 (5 bases). Trimming took 7 bases from V and 2 from J, leaving 14 bases between them. The CDR3 totals 14 residues. Germline V gives CDR1 SGHTA, CDR2 FQGNSA. The chain's CDR3 is CASTPGHTQETQYF. The CDR3 DNA follows: TGTGCCAGCACCCCAGGACATACTCAAGAGACCCAGTACTTC.

This clonotype was recorded a few times. CDR3 in amino acids: CASSLVPSGQETQYF. Written as DNA, the CDR3 is TGTGCCAGCAGCTTGGTTCCTAGCGGCCAAGAGACCCAGTACTTC. The rearrangement links TRBV5-4 to TRBJ2-5; 7 bases agree with TRBD2. This CDR3 is built from 15 residues. Looked up from germline, CDR1 is SGHNT and CDR2 is YYREEE (reference sequence). Losses at the gene ends were 0 bases for V and 1 base for J; bases not matched to a gene: 3.

The chain carries TRBV3-1 and TRBJ1-6; the D gene is possibly TRBD1 (5 bases). The CDR3 has 15 amino acids. Trimming removed 0 bases at V and 7 bases at J, with 10 bases between. The germline gives CDR1 LGHDT, CDR2 YNNKEL (reference sequence). CDR3 sequence reads: CASSQDAGENSPLHF. For the CDR3, the DNA is TGTGCCAGCAGCCAAGATGCGGGGGAGAATTCACCCCTCCACTTT. The full variable domain, completed using reference TRBV3-1 and TRBJ1-6, is DTAVSQTPKYLVTQMGNDKSIKCEQNLGHDTMYWYKQDSKKFLKIMFSYNNKELIINETVPNRFSPKSPDKAHLNLHINSLELGDSAVYFCASSQDAGENSPLHFGNGTRLTVT.

CDR3 in amino acids: CASSSRTGPEQYF. DNA for the CDR3: TGCGCCAGCAGCTCCAGAACAGGGCCCGAGCAGTACTTC. The chain has TRBV5-1 and TRBJ2-7, with D perhaps matching TRBD1 (6 bases). This CDR3 is 13 amino acids long. Germline V gene lookup returns CDR1 SGHRS and CDR2 YFSETQ. V dropped 3 bases and J dropped 6 bases, with 13 bases sitting between them.

This clonotype was picked up a small number of times. The CDR3 sequence is CSARDVSGGAYNEQFF. In DNA, the CDR3 is TGCAGTGCTAGAGATGTGAGCGGGGGGGCCTACAATGAGCAGTTCTTC. The chain couples TRBV20-1 to TRBJ2-1; 10 bases line up with TRBD2. Germline CDR1 reads DFQATT; CDR2 reads SNEGSKA (reference sequence). The V gene end was trimmed by 0 bases and the J gene end by 2 bases; junction bases not matched to a gene: 4. The CDR3 contains 16 residues.

The chain uses TRBV9 and TRBJ1-6; no firm D call. The CDR3 extends over 16 amino acids. Germline V gene data show CDR1 as SGDLS and CDR2 as YYNGEE. V lost 5 bases, J lost 3 bases, and 15 bases lay in between. The CDR3 DNA sequence: TGTGCCAGCAGTGCCCATGGAGACTTCTATAATTCACCCCTCCACTTT. Translation: CASSAHGDFYNSPLHF.

This clonotype was seen a few times. The chain recombines TRBV20-1 with TRBJ1-5; tentative D call: TRBD1 (5 bases). From germline, CDR1 is DFQATT and CDR2 SNEGSKA (reference sequence). The CDR3 contains 14 residues. Trimming took 5 bases from V and 1 from J, leaving 12 bases between them. The CDR3 DNA is TGCAGTGCTCCCTTCGGGGGGAGCAATCAGCCCCAGCATTTT. This gives the protein CSAPFGGSNQPQHF.

The chain recombines TRBV12-3 or TRBV12-4 with TRBJ2-5, with 10 positions matching TRBD1. Gene TRBJ2-7 matches the end of the DNA better, so the J call may be wrong. The length of the CDR3 is 17 residues. This CDR3 reads CASSLGTGGSSTYEQYF. The CDR3 DNA sequence: TGTGCCAGCAGTTTAGGGACAGGGGGATCCTCCACCTACGAGCAGTACTTC.

V and J are TRBV20-1 and TRBJ2-7; 11 bases line up with TRBD2. CDR1 is DFQATT, CDR2 SNEGSKA, per germline (reference sequence). CDR3 length equals 17 residues. The junction had 15 bases not matched to a gene; V was cut back by 1 base and J by 7 bases. The CDR3 nucleotides read TGCAGTGCTAGAGCGGCGGCTAGCGGGGGGAACCTCAATGAGCAGTACTTC. It encodes CSARAAASGGNLNEQYF.

The V gene is TRBV24-1, the J gene TRBJ2-1, with D perhaps matching TRBD1 (5 bases). CDR1 is KGHDR and CDR2 is SFDVKD in the germline V gene. The CDR3 is 14 residues long. V lost 4 bases and J 12 bases, leaving 18 bases between the germline ends. The CDR3 DNA follows: TGTGCCACCAGTGACCCCCGTTGGGGCCCCAGGCAGTTCTTC. It encodes CATSDPRWGPRQFF.